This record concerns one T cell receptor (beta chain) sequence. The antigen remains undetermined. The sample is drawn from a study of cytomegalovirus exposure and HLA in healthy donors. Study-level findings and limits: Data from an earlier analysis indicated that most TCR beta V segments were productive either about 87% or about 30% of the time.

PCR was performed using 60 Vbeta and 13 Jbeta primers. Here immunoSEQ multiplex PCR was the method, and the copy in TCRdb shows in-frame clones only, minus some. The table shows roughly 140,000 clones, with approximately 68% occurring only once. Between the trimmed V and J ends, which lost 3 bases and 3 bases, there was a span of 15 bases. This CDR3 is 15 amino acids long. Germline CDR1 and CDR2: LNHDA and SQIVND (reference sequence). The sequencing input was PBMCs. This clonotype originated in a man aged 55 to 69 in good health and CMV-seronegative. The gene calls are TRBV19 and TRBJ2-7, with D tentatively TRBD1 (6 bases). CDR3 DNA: TGTGCCAGTAGTATGGGGTTAGGACAGCGCTACGAGCAGTACTTC. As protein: CASSMGLGQRYEQYF.